This entry lists 27 T cell receptor beta chains sequenced from one sample in a study of T-cell memory formation after mild COVID-19. Each CDR3 protein gets one entry after TCRdb re-called the 5' RACE reads with MiXCR. This sample has roughly 400,000 distinct CDR3 sequences, with approximately 24% found just once. Source material: PBMCs or a T cell subset sorted from them (not recorded which). The receptors come from an adult woman who had mild COVID-19 (a few samples of this study predate the infection). Cell type and time point are not known.

The chain is built from TRBV14 and TRBJ2-7; TRBD2 agrees at 10 bases. Germline V CDR1 and CDR2: SGHDN, FVKESK. This CDR3 region has 15 residues. J gave up 6 bases and V 7 bases, and 12 bases lay outside the gene matches. CDR3 coding DNA: TGTGCCAGCACCTCCTCGCCGGCTAGCGGGAGCGAGCAGTACTTC. This codes for CASTSSPASGSEQYF.

This clonotype was seen a few times. The chain couples TRBV29-1 to TRBJ2-1; weak D call: TRBD2 (7 bases). Trimming left V 6 bases short and J 10 bases short, with 22 bases between. The CDR3 runs to 14 residues. Germline V gene lookup returns CDR1 SQVTM and CDR2 ANQGSEA. The DNA of the CDR3 is TGCAGCGTCCGAAGGGGGACTACTAGTCGCGAGCAGTTCTTC. Translation gives CSVRRGTTSREQFF.

This clonotype has just a few counts. This chain uses TRBV7-9 with TRBJ2-7; 7 bases are shared with TRBD1. The junction had 11 bases not matched to a gene; V was cut back by 4 bases and J by 2 bases. Germline V gene sequence: CDR1 SEHNR, CDR2 FQNEAQ (reference sequence). CDR3 length: 16 amino acids. The CDR3: CASSSIFPTGTYEQYF. Written as DNA, the CDR3 is TGTGCCAGCAGCTCAATTTTTCCGACAGGGACCTACGAGCAGTACTTC.

This clonotype has more than one count but fewer than ten. V usage is TRBV6-1 and J usage is TRBJ2-3; D is perhaps TRBD1 or TRBD2 (6 bases each). V lost 1 base and J 8 bases, leaving 16 bases between the germline ends. CDR3 length: 15 amino acids. Germline V gene data show CDR1 as MNHNS and CDR2 as SASEGT. The CDR3 here is CASSEGQPGAGTQYF. CDR3 nucleotides: TGTGCCAGCAGTGAAGGCCAGCCGGGGGCAGGTACGCAGTATTTT.

This clonotype was observed a few times. The chain has TRBV24-1 and TRBJ2-1; 14 nucleotides match TRBD2. V was pared by 2 bases and J by 6 bases, with 17 bases of the junction left unmatched. The germline gives CDR1 KGHDR, CDR2 SFDVKD. The CDR3 extends over 21 amino acids. The CDR3 nucleotides read TGTGCCACCAGTGATTCGGGGACTAGCGGGAGCCCCGACTTCGGGTTCAATGAGCAGTTCTTC. Its protein product is CATSDSGTSGSPDFGFNEQFF.

The chain couples TRBV20-1 to TRBJ2-7, with TRBD2 matching 8 bases. The CDR3 has 15 amino acids. J was trimmed by 0 bases and V by 6 bases; bases with no gene match: 10. Germline V CDR1 and CDR2: DFQATT, SNEGSKA (reference sequence). This chain's CDR3 is CSAEKSGSSSYEQYF. The CDR3 DNA is TGCAGTGCCGAAAAAAGCGGGAGTAGCTCCTACGAGCAGTACTTC.

The CDR3: CASSSPGRPGFF. In DNA form, the CDR3 reads TGTGCCAGCAGTTCGCCGGGTCGCCCGGGGTTCTTC. The chain uses TRBV6-6 and TRBJ2-1; no reliable D call. The CDR3 spans 12 residues. Germline V gives CDR1 MNHNY, CDR2 SVGAGI (reference sequence). V lost 4 bases and J 15 bases, leaving 16 bases between the germline ends.

This clonotype has just a few counts. The chain employs TRBV5-1 and TRBJ1-2; no definite D call. The V gene's germline CDR1 is SGHRS and CDR2 YFSETQ. The CDR3 loop spans 13 amino acids. The ends were cut back, 4 bases at V and 4 bases at J, with 11 bases in the middle. The CDR3: CASSPDLAYGYTF. Written as DNA, the CDR3 is TGCGCCAGCAGCCCGGACCTGGCCTATGGCTACACCTTC.

This clonotype came up a few times. The rearrangement joins TRBV3-1 to TRBJ2-7; 7 bases align to TRBD2. CDR3 length: 16 residues. V was clipped by 1 base and J by 0 bases; unmatched bases: 6. Germline V CDR1 and CDR2: LGHDT, YNNKEL (reference sequence). CDR3 bases: TGTGCCAGCAGCCAAGGTTCGCGGGGGAGCTCCTACGAGCAGTACTTC. Translation gives CASSQGSRGSSYEQYF.

The gene calls are TRBV24-1 and TRBJ2-1, with TRBD2 as a possible D gene (5 bases). The CDR3 is 15 residues long. V was cut by 4 bases and J by 2 bases, with 11 bases left in between. Germline CDR1 reads KGHDR; CDR2 reads SFDVKD. The CDR3, as DNA: TGTGCCACCAGTGACACTAGGTTACCCTACAATGAGCAGTTCTTC. The encoded protein is CATSDTRLPYNEQFF.

The genes are TRBV16 and TRBJ1-1; D remains ambiguous. The V and J ends lost 7 bases and 1 base respectively, with 13 bases between them. This CDR3 contains 14 residues. Germline CDR1 reads KGHSY; CDR2 reads FQNENV. Written as DNA, the CDR3 is TGTGCCAGCATCCGGCAAGGAACGAACACTGAAGCTTTCTTT. Translating it yields CASIRQGTNTEAFF.

This clonotype was seen only a few times. The genes are TRBV20-1 and TRBJ1-6; D may be TRBD1 (6 bases). The CDR3 contains 14 residues. V lost 6 bases and J 7 bases, leaving 16 bases between the germline ends. The germline CDR1 and CDR2 sequences are DFQATT and SNEGSKA (reference sequence). The DNA of the CDR3 is TGCAGTGCCGCAGCCGGGACACGGAATTCACCCCTCCACTTT. As protein: CSAAAGTRNSPLHF.

J is TRBJ2-1 and V is TRBV2; TRBD2 matches 10 bases. CDR3 length equals 15 residues. V shed 8 bases, J shed 6 bases, and the junction held 10 bases outside the gene matches. The germline CDR1 and CDR2 sequences are SNHLY and FYNNEI. DNA of the CDR3: TGTGCCAGCCTACTCCGGGGACTAGCGCCCAATGAGCAGTTCTTC. It specifies CASLLRGLAPNEQFF. The full variable domain, with the rest looked up from reference TRBV2 and TRBJ2-1, is EPEVTQTPSHQVTQMGQEVILRCVPISNHLYFYWYRQILGQKVEFLVSFYNNEISEKSEIFDDQFSVERPDGSNFTLKIRSTKLEDSAMYFCASLLRGLAPNEQFFGPGTRLTVL.

This clonotype turned up a few times. The rearrangement uses TRBV12-3 or TRBV12-4 and TRBJ1-3; a possible D gene is TRBD1 (6 bases). The CDR3 is made up of 14 amino acids. The V and J ends lost 3 bases and 8 bases respectively, with 14 bases between them. DNA for the CDR3: TGTGCCAGCAGTTTTGTTCGGGGGGCAGACACCATATATTTT. This codes for CASSFVRGADTIYF.

The V gene is TRBV7-8, the J gene TRBJ2-7, with 8 bases aligning to TRBD1. The CDR3 totals 15 residues. V lost 5 bases and J lost 2; bases outside the gene matches: 8. Germline-derived CDR1 and CDR2 are SGHVS and FQNEAQ. The CDR3: CASSQRTGSAYEQYF. Written as DNA, the CDR3 is TGTGCCAGCAGCCAACGGACAGGGTCAGCCTACGAGCAGTACTTC. Full variable domain (remainder filled in from reference TRBV7-8 and TRBJ2-7): GAGVSQSPRYKVAKRGQDVALRCDPISGHVSLFWYQQALGQGPEFLTYFQNEAQLDKSGLPSDRFFAERPEGSVSTLKIQRTQQEDSAVYLCASSQRTGSAYEQYFGPGTRLTVT.

This clonotype was picked up one time. This chain links TRBV9 with TRBJ1-2, with TRBD1 identical over 8 bases. The germline CDR1 and CDR2 sequences are SGDLS and YYNGEE. The CDR3 runs to 17 residues. J lost 6 bases, V lost 0 bases, and 13 bases had no gene match. The CDR3: CASSVALKTGVKNGYTF. The CDR3 DNA reads TGTGCCAGCAGCGTAGCCCTTAAGACAGGGGTGAAGAATGGCTACACCTTC.

V gene TRBV5-1 combines with J gene TRBJ1-1; TRBD1 matches at 9 bases. Germline values: CDR1 SGHRS, CDR2 YFSETQ. The V and J ends lost 4 bases and 7 bases, in that order; junction bases with no gene match: 5. The CDR3 contains 13 residues. The CDR3 here is CASSPTGGLEAFF. Here the CDR3 DNA reads TGCGCCAGCAGCCCGACAGGGGGACTTGAAGCTTTCTTT.

This clonotype has ten or more counts. The chain couples TRBV12-3 or TRBV12-4 to TRBJ1-5, with 9 bases identical to TRBD1. There are 17 residues in the CDR3. The junction had 10 bases not matched to a gene; V was cut back by 5 bases and J by 2 bases. The CDR3 nucleotides read TGTGCCAGCAGTAAAATGACAGGGGGATTTGGCAATCAGCCCCAGCATTTT. It is translated as CASSKMTGGFGNQPQHF.

This clonotype appeared many times. This rearrangement joins TRBV7-8 to TRBJ2-4, with a possible D match to TRBD2 (5 bases). This CDR3 has 15 residues. Per germline, CDR1 SGHVS and CDR2 FQNEAQ. The ends were cut back, 5 bases at V and 8 bases at J, with 19 bases in the middle. The CDR3 nucleotides read TGTGCCAGCAGCACTCCGGGGTCCCAGCGGCACATTCAGTACTTC. It specifies CASSTPGSQRHIQYF.

This clonotype was detected many times. The rearrangement joins TRBV30 to TRBJ1-1; D unclear. The CDR3 is 15 amino acids. V gave up 0 bases and J gave up 5 bases, with 16 bases separating them. The germline CDR1 and CDR2 sequences are GTSNPN and SVGIG (reference sequence). CDR3 region: CAWSVMNALETEAFF. The CDR3 DNA follows: TGTGCCTGGAGTGTAATGAACGCTTTGGAGACTGAAGCTTTCTTT.

This clonotype has just a few counts. This chain joins TRBV12-3 or TRBV12-4 and TRBJ1-2; TRBD1 might be the D (5 bases). There are 14 residues in the CDR3. The ends were cut back, 1 base at V and 3 bases at J, with 9 bases in the middle. The CDR3 nucleotides are TGTGCCAGCAGTTTAGAAGTCAGGGACTATGGCTACACCTTC. Translation gives CASSLEVRDYGYTF.

This clonotype has ten or more counts. Sequence at one end of the junction differs from germline and may be a read error. The rearrangement links TRBV5-1 to TRBJ2-3; D gene uncertain. Germline-derived CDR1 and CDR2 are SGHRS and YFSETQ. CDR3 length: 12 amino acids. CDR3 nucleotide sequence: TGTGCCAGCAGTTTGCGCACAGATACGCAGTATTTT. It codes for CASSLRTDTQYF.

This clonotype was seen a few times. J is TRBJ2-3 and V is TRBV4-1; 9 nucleotides align to TRBD2. Losses at the gene ends were 1 base for V and 4 bases for J; bases not matched to a gene: 6. Germline CDR1 is MGHRA and CDR2 is YSYEKL. The CDR3 covers 16 residues. The CDR3, as DNA: TGCGCCAGCAGCCAAGTTGGCGGGGGGGCAGCAGATACGCAGTATTTT. Residues: CASSQVGGGAADTQYF.

This clonotype occurred a few times. The chain employs TRBV4-1 and TRBJ2-1, with D unclear. The ends were cut back, 0 bases at V and 8 bases at J, with 11 bases in the middle. CDR3 length: 14 amino acids. Per the germline V gene, CDR1 is MGHRA and CDR2 is YSYEKL. CDR3 protein: CASSQENLWDEQFF. CDR3 coding DNA: TGCGCCAGCAGCCAAGAGAATTTGTGGGATGAGCAGTTCTTC.

The chain recombines TRBV7-6 with TRBJ2-2; 7 bases map to TRBD1. Germline lookup yields CDR1 SGHVS and CDR2 FNYEAQ. The length of the CDR3 is 15 residues. V shed 2 bases, J shed 4 bases, and the junction held 4 bases outside the gene matches. CDR3 nucleotides: TGTGCCAGCAGCTTATCCCGGGACAGCACCGGGGAGCTGTTTTTT. Translating gives CASSLSRDSTGELFF.

The table lists this clonotype with many counts. The CDR3 bases are TGCGCCAGCAGCCTTAAGCTAGCGGTCTACGAGCAGTACTTC. This translates into CASSLKLAVYEQYF. The V and J genes are TRBV4-1 and TRBJ2-7, with 7 bases lining up with TRBD2. The CDR3 runs 14 residues. V trimming: 4 bases; J trimming: 3 bases; junction bases outside the gene matches: 6. Germline CDR1 is MGHRA and CDR2 is YSYEKL.

CDR3 loop: CASSPERTYQETQYF. The CDR3 DNA is TGTGCCAGCTCACCAGAACGGACGTACCAAGAGACCCAGTACTTC. The V gene is TRBV18, the J gene TRBJ2-5, with D unresolved. This CDR3 comprises 15 residues. Germline CDR1 reads KGHSH; CDR2 reads LQKENI. The V and J ends lost 2 bases and 0 bases respectively, with 10 bases between them.